This TCR beta chain is from a study of cytomegalovirus exposure and HLA in healthy donors listed by TCRdb under 2017. For the wider study: An earlier analysis of several hundred of the donors reported approximately 280 Gb of sequence data and 95 million to 120 million unique TCR beta sequences obtained from about 170 million T cells. The study aimed to test whether signatures of past pathogen exposure could be identified by cataloging public T cell receptors. A separate validation cohort of over a hundred different subjects was used in addition to the approximately 610-subject first cohort. The study profiled the T cell repertoires of some 610 subjects by immunosequencing and related them to cytomegalovirus serostatus. Donor age, sex, ethnicity and CMV serostatus were compiled alongside the repertoire data. In a later analysis, previously published TCR beta repertoires from 550 to 700 donors were re-analyzed and high-resolution HLA genotyping was added so that TCR occurrence patterns could be studied. Around 330 gigabases of sequencing data and approximately 92 million unique TCR sequences made up an early release that covered fewer than 650 HLA-typed donors. HLA typing included class I and class II loci at four-digit resolution. Genome-wide SNP genotypes for about three fifths of the roughly 700 donors were used in a later genetic analysis, which treated that subset as a discovery cohort. Among the roughly 380 genotyped donors, approximately 77% belonged to the genetic ancestry cluster associated with self-reported Caucasian donors. Among a few hundred genotyped donors of the cohort, an average of approximately 230,000 unique TCR beta nucleotide sequences were sequenced per donor, 15% to 20% of them non-productive. In an earlier analysis of 500 to 650 of the donors, high-throughput TCR beta sequencing was used to judge whether each TCR beta V gene segment behaved as functional or pseudogenic. The number of typed donors differed by locus: about 620-630 for A, B, C, DRB1 and DQB1; some 540 for DQA1; 600 to 610 for DPA1; and around 490 for DPB1. Several DR-DQ haplotypes were treated as single units for association and clustering because of strong linkage in the cohort. The study combined high-throughput TCR immunosequencing, statistical association of individual TCRs with disease status, and machine learning to predict cytomegalovirus infection status. Every discovery cohort repertoire had been produced on one sequencing platform. Rather than drawing on any new phenotypic data, the later analysis identified candidate immune exposures from TCR beta sequences and the way those sequences occurred across donors. Beyond this particular receptor, the publication reports: The earlier analysis of almost 600 of the donors excluded some 15 rarely observed V segments, including chromosome 9 orphons, because counts were too low. Most CMV-associated TCR beta chains appeared to be HLA-restricted in a later analysis, and the HLA associations seemed to be driven largely by CMV exposure. Immune exposure information for the cohort was limited to CMV serostatus. In both the original and validation cohorts, the classifier was reported to diagnose cytomegalovirus status with high specificity and sensitivity. The study gave a list of 150 to 200 TCR beta chains associated with cytomegalovirus. Linkage disequilibrium might explain the correlated functional status among segregating V segments, but an unknown experimental factor could not be ruled out. A few of the identified cytomegalovirus-associated TCR beta chains were confirmed in vitro to be specific for cytomegalovirus antigens. In an earlier analysis of around 600 of the donors, most TCR beta V segments appeared in productive rearrangements about 87% or about 30% of the time, broadly matching IMGT annotations. It was suggested by the authors that the approach could potentially be generalized to other disease states and immunological phenotypes. A later genetic analysis associated a missense DCLRE1C variant with V-gene and J-gene trimming of TCR beta chains, and an independent cohort replicated the association. Some IMGT-functional V segments, including TRBV6-2 and TRBV6-3, could not be told apart with the 87-base-pair reads, so those segments were excluded. When HLA alleles, especially DR and DQ, strongly co-occurred, TCR associations were difficult to assign to individual alleles. A later analysis reported that several top co-occurrence clusters appeared linked to parvovirus B19, influenza, CMV and Epstein-Barr virus. In this cohort, only TCR beta chains were sequenced, and detectable features were limited by the absence of alpha or paired-chain data. According to a later genetic analysis, donors in an Asian-associated ancestry cluster had fewer N-insertions in productive TCRs than the roughly 700-donor mean. Because HLA typing was missing for some donors at each locus, association tests included only the typed subset. According to a later analysis, TCR association rates differed among HLA loci, with DRB1 alleles showing the most associated TCRs and HLA-C alleles showing the fewest. Most TCR sequences were seen in very few donors, while some public TCRs were found in many individuals. In a later analysis, HLA-associated TCR beta chains showed more clonal expansion and lower generation probabilities than non-associated chains that were equally common. A further reported finding was that TCR beta sequences accurately predicted the HLA-A and HLA-B alleles for most subjects in the first cohort. A later analysis associated about 17,000 TCR beta sequences with specific HLA alleles at a false discovery rate of 0.05. A group of highly shared sequence variants was considered likely to be a technical artifact of the sequencing pipeline. Sequencing depth was assumed to be roughly uniform across donors in the presence/absence analyses, though that assumption may not hold.

As concerns this clone: It has no known antigen specificity. Per-nucleotide qualities are absent, and no much larger clonotype sits a single base away.

From the cysteine through the phenylalanine, the CDR3 covers 12 amino acids. Only CDR3 DNA remains: 36 bases, in frame from the first base. Between the V and J ends, shortened by 4 bases and 1 base respectively, the junction contains 4 bases. CDR1 LGHNT and CDR2 FRNRAP were looked up in the germline V gene. Library creation used the immunoSEQ multiplex PCR assay. The multiplex PCR relied on a mix of 60 forward primers for TCR Vbeta segments and 13 reverse primers for TCR Jbeta segments. The CDR3 region of rearranged TCR beta genes was amplified from genomic DNA with a multiplex PCR assay. Amplified TCR beta libraries were sequenced as 87-base-pair reads on the Illumina HiSeq System. The authors' pipeline ran thus. Across the 670 or so repertoires, a later analysis counted approximately 75 million unique TCR beta chains, roughly 11 million of which were shared by at least two donors. Raw reads were error-corrected and collapsed into unique sequences with a nearest-neighbor algorithm that merged closely related sequences to remove PCR and sequencing errors. V, D and J gene segments were assigned by aligning CDR3 sequences to IMGT reference sequences. For a sequence to be retained, a match of at least six nucleotides was required to both a V gene segment and a J gene segment. A rearrangement counted as productive if the CDR3 had no stop codons and remained in frame with V and J, and every other rearrangement counted as non-productive. Following IMGT convention, CDR3 was defined as the stretch from the second conserved V-encoded cysteine up to the conserved J-encoded phenylalanine. The earlier analysis of about 640 of the donors excluded any sequence lacking an unambiguous match to a single V gene segment. In an earlier analysis of 587 of the donors, V segments were called functional above 56.7% productive rearrangements and were called segregating when the between-donor standard deviation exceeded 5%. A statistical classification framework was built to diagnose cytomegalovirus status from the catalog of TCR beta chain sequences. V and J gene assignment, in a later analysis, came from comparing TCR nucleotide sequences with IMGT/GENE-DB human TR gene sequences. A later analysis assigned CDR3 sequences and most-parsimonious VDJ recombination scenarios with the TCRdist pipeline. In a later analysis, each TCR beta chain was defined by its CDR3 amino acid sequence together with its V-gene family, and reads without a unique V-gene family were excluded. A later analysis removed 550 to 700 highly shared, low-generation-probability nucleotide sequences to deal with suspected cross-contamination and a sequencing artifact. A later analysis calculated a clonal expansion index for each public chain from normalized within-repertoire ranks of inferred template counts. In a later analysis, generation probabilities were computed using a VDJ recombination model fitted to out-of-frame rearrangements, and the results were checked against IGoR. A later analysis scored TCR-TCR, TCR-HLA and TCR-CMV co-occurrence with hypergeometric tests, applying a repertoire-size bias correction to TCR pairs. False discovery rates were estimated in a later analysis by permuting HLA or CMV assignments 20 times. A later analysis grouped co-occurring TCRs with DBSCAN, adding TCRdist sequence similarity when clustering within HLA-allele-positive subsets. Repertoires with fewer than 30,000 or more than 120,000 public chains were left out of co-occurrence clustering, as were five repertoires with anomalous nucleotide sharing. Sourced from immuneACCESS, this table was stored by TCRdb with only in-frame sequences that have V and J called. A share of the clones is absent; for the studies checked, an unresolved V gene accounts for under half, and the remainder has no known explanation. The V and J calls and the clone size are those of that table, but D and trimming were determined from the DNA. This sample comprises about 140,000 clones, about 66% of them detected only once. The ten most abundant clones make up 1.6% of the sample.

The cohort comprised some 680 healthy bone marrow donors. At the time of sampling, every cohort member was nominally healthy, though immune exposures that went unrecorded were likely present. Of the 600 or so cohort members, around 290 had a positive CMV serostatus and about 360 had a negative one, while no CMV serostatus was recorded for the donor. Each donor provided a peripheral blood sample, and peripheral blood mononuclear cells were used for TCR beta sequencing. Genomic DNA extraction from the blood cell samples was performed with the Qiagen DNeasy Blood Extraction Kit. The sample consisted of PBMCs. The receptor's source is a human donor in good health. The chain joins TRBV12-5 to TRBJ2-5, with no D gene named confidently. The CDR3 here reads CASGSGQETQYF. The nucleotide sequence reads as follows: TGTGCTAGTGGTTCAGGCCAAGAGACCCAGTACTTC.